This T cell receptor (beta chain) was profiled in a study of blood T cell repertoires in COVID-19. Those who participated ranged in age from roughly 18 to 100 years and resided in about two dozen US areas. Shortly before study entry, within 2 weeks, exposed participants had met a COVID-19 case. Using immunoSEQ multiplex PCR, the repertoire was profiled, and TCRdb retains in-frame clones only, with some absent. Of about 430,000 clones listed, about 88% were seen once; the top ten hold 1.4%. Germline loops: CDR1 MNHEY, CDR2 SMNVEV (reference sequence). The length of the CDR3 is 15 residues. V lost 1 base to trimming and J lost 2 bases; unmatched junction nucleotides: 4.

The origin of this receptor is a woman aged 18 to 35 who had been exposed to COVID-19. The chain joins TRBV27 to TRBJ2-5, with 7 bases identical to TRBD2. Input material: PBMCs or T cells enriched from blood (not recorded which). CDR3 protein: CASSLWGRGQETQYF. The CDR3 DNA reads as TGTGCCAGCAGTTTATGGGGGAGGGGTCAAGAGACCCAGTACTTC.